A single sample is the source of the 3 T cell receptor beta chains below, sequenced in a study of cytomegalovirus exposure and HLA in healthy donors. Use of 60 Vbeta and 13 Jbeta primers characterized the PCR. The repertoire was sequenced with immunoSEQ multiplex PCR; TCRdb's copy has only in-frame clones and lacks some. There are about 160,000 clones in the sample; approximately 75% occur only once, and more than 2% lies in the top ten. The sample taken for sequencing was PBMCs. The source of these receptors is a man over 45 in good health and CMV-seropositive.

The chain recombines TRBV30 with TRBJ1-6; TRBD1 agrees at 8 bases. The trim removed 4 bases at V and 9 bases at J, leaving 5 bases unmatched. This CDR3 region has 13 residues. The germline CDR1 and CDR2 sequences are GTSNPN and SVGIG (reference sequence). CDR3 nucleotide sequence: TGTGCCTGGACCGGACAGGGTGGTTCACCCCTCCACTTT. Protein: CAWTGQGGSPLHF.

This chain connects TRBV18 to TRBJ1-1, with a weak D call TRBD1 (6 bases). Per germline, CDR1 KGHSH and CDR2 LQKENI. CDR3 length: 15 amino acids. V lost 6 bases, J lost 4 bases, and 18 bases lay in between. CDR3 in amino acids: CASSPFQGRGTEAFF. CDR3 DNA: TGTGCCAGCTCCCCTTTCCAAGGCAGGGGCACTGAAGCTTTCTTT.

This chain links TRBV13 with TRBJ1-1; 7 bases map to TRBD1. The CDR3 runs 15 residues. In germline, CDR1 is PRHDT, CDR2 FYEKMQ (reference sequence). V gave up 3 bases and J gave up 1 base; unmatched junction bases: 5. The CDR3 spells CASSFRDSWNTEAFF. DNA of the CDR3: TGTGCCAGCAGCTTTCGGGACAGCTGGAACACTGAAGCTTTCTTT.